This paragraph reports one TCR beta chain. It lacks a known antigen. No clone much larger than this one lies a single base away; base qualities are absent. These data originate in a study of response to subunit inactivated influenza vaccine (dated 2018 in TCRdb). Regarding the research as a whole: The study used deep quantitative T cell receptor repertoire profiling to track responses to a trivalent subunit inactivated influenza vaccine.

Libraries were built with RT-PCR. Data came from an Illumina HiSeq 2500. TCRdb reran the public reads through fastp at Q25 and MiXCR, keeping productive beta chains. Each entry merges the rows of one CDR3 protein and shows their most common DNA and genes. Within this sample are hundreds of thousands of distinct CDR3 sequences, with 10% to 15% of them counted one time only. Under 15% of the sample is in the top ten clones. Deletion took 7 bases off V and 5 bases off J, with a span of 9 bases between the germline ends. The CDR3 covers 12 residues, taking in both the cysteine and the phenylalanine. Only the CDR3 region is kept as DNA, spanning 36 bases read in frame from base 1. Read against the paper, the sample's time point label means: around 47 days after influenza vaccine administration. Paper-wide results and their limitations: It was suggested by the authors that each seasonal influenza vaccination may recruit only a limited number of new T cells.

This receptor chain uses TRBV12-3 or TRBV12-4 and TRBJ2-1; the D region possibly corresponds to TRBD2 (6 bases align). The sample in question was PBMCs from blood, obtained roughly 46 days after vaccination. The TCR sequence derives from a man over 45 who received an inactivated influenza vaccine. Donor details come from another sample of the same person, matched by shared clones. In nucleotide form, the sequence is TGTGCCAGCATCGGGAGTGACAATGAGCAGTTCTTC. The resulting protein is CASIGSDNEQFF.